This T cell receptor beta chain is drawn from a study of blood T cell repertoires in COVID-19. For the study at large: PBMCs, B-cell-depleted T cells, or T cells provided the cDNA or gDNA that made up the material.

As originally analysed: Using reference gene primer amplification, nucleated cell counts were estimated. Some clones are missing from TCRdb's copy, which holds only in-frame ones; the method was immunoSEQ multiplex PCR. V and J calls and clone size are as listed in that table; D and trimming were resolved from the DNA. The sample gives about 260,000 clones, 70% to 90% of which show up once; under 2% is in the top ten. Germline V gene sequence: CDR1 LGHDT, CDR2 YNNKEL (reference sequence). The CDR3 sequence is 16 residues long. V lost 0 bases and J lost 0, with 6 bases in between. The sequenced sample consisted of peripheral blood. The V gene is TRBV3-1 (or the pseudogene TRBV3-2), the J gene TRBJ2-6; D gene ambiguous. The TCR originated in a man younger than 40 with active or convalescent COVID-19. The CDR3 spells CASSQESVSGANVLTF. The CDR3 DNA follows: TGTGCCAGCAGCCAAGAATCTGTCTCTGGGGCCAACGTCCTGACTTTC.